The 24 T cell receptor beta chains in this list originate from one sample, sequenced in a study of CD8 T cells in Susac syndrome. RNA amounts of roughly 0.45 to 1 ug underwent reverse transcription with random hexamers. TCRdb used MiXCR to reprocess the immunoSEQ multiplex PCR reads, holding one entry per CDR3 protein. The data show approximately 120,000 distinct CDR3 sequences, with 90% to 95% seen just once and approximately 0.24% held by the top ten. Sequenced material: CD8+ T cells from PBMCs. The receptors were sampled from a human donor with multiple sclerosis.

The V and J genes are TRBV7-9 and TRBJ2-1, with a possible D match to TRBD2 (6 bases). Germline values: CDR1 SEHNR, CDR2 FQNEAQ (reference sequence). CDR3 length: 15 amino acids. With 5 bases removed from V and 1 base from J, the gap between germline ends came to 12 bases. The CDR3 nucleotides read TGTGCCAGCAGCGCCCGCGGGGTTTCCTACAATGAGCAGTTCTTC. It is translated as CASSARGVSYNEQFF. Full variable domain (remainder filled in from reference TRBV7-9 and TRBJ2-1): DTGVSQNPRHKITKRGQNVTFRCDPISEHNRLYWYRQTLGQGPEFLTYFQNEAQLEKSRLLSDRFSAERPKGSFSTLEIQRTEQGDSAMYLCASSARGVSYNEQFFGPGTRLTVL.

This chain uses TRBV11-2 with TRBJ2-3; the D gene could be TRBD1 or TRBD2 (5 bases each). The CDR3 runs 12 residues. The V end was cut by 5 bases, the J end by 10 bases, with 13 bases between. From germline, CDR1 is SGHAT and CDR2 FQNNGV. The CDR3 region is CASSTWDPSQYF. The CDR3, as DNA: TGTGCCAGCAGCACTTGGGACCCCTCGCAGTATTTT.

The chain links TRBV19 to TRBJ2-1; maybe TRBD2 (5 bases). There are 15 residues in the CDR3. Germline loops: CDR1 LNHDA, CDR2 SQIVND (reference sequence). Trimming pared 7 bases from V and 5 bases from J, leaving 18 bases between. CDR3 in amino acids: CASNPGSEGDNEQFF. DNA of the CDR3: TGTGCCAGTAATCCAGGTTCTGAGGGCGACAATGAGCAGTTCTTC. Combining the CDR3 with reference TRBV19 and TRBJ2-1 gives the whole variable domain DGGITQSPKYLFRKEGQNVTLSCEQNLNHDAMYWYRQDPGQGLRLIYYSQIVNDFQKGDIAEGYSVSREKKESFPLTVTSAQKNPTAFYLCASNPGSEGDNEQFFGPGTRLTVL.

The genes are TRBV7-8 and TRBJ2-3, with 7 nucleotides matching TRBD2. After removal of 4 bases from V and 4 bases from J, the junction contained 8 bases not matched to a gene. This CDR3 region has 15 residues. Per the germline V gene, CDR1 is SGHVS and CDR2 is FQNEAQ. The CDR3 loop reads CASSSLSGTADTQYF. Written as DNA, the CDR3 is TGTGCCAGCAGCTCATTAAGCGGGACGGCAGATACGCAGTATTTT.

The V gene is TRBV5-1, the J gene TRBJ2-1, with TRBD2 matching over 7 bases. CDR1 and CDR2 (germline): SGHRS, YFSETQ. CDR3 length equals 15 residues. Unmatched junction bases numbered 3, after V lost 1 base and J lost 2 bases. The CDR3 region has the DNA TGCGCCAGCAGCTTGAGGGCGGGAGCCTACAATGAGCAGTTCTTC. This sequence encodes CASSLRAGAYNEQFF.

The chain combines TRBV15 with TRBJ2-4; D is ambiguous. V was trimmed by 0 bases and J by 7 bases, leaving 4 bases between them. The CDR3 has 12 residues. Germline V CDR1 and CDR2: LNHNV, YYDKDF (reference sequence). The CDR3 sequence: CATSREGNIQYF. CDR3 DNA: TGTGCCACCAGCAGAGAAGGGAACATTCAGTACTTC.

The chain uses TRBV28 and TRBJ1-1, with D possibly being TRBD1 (5 bases). Trimming shortened V by 7 bases and J by 0 bases, and 9 bases separated the two germline ends. Germline V gene lookup returns CDR1 MDHEN and CDR2 SYDVKM. The CDR3 sequence is 13 residues long. The CDR3 sequence is CASTSGVNTEAFF. CDR3 in DNA: TGTGCCAGCACCTCGGGGGTGAACACTGAAGCTTTCTTT.

The V gene is TRBV20-1, the J gene TRBJ2-5, with 7 positions matching TRBD1. This CDR3 has 15 amino acids. The J segment lost 1 base and the V segment lost 0 bases, leaving 5 bases of the junction unmatched. Germline V gene lookup returns CDR1 DFQATT and CDR2 SNEGSKA (reference sequence). The chain's CDR3 is CSARDLGTAQETQYF. Here the CDR3 DNA reads TGCAGTGCTAGAGACTTAGGGACAGCCCAAGAGACCCAGTACTTC.

The V and J genes are TRBV7-9 and TRBJ1-4, with D maybe TRBD1 (6 bases). The CDR3 consists of 15 residues. In germline, CDR1 is SEHNR, CDR2 FQNEAQ (reference sequence). The V and J ends lost 1 base and 6 bases respectively, with 12 bases between them. CDR3 coding DNA: TGTGCCAGCAGCTTAGAACAGGGCGGCGATGAAAAACTGTTTTTT. This encodes CASSLEQGGDEKLFF.

The chain carries TRBV28 and TRBJ2-7, with D perhaps TRBD2 (6 bases). The length of the CDR3 is 12 residues. Trimming left V 10 bases short and J 5 bases short, with 15 bases between. In germline, CDR1 is MDHEN, CDR2 SYDVKM. CDR3 amino acids: CAIGGGSNEQYF. DNA for the CDR3: TGTGCCATCGGTGGGGGGAGCAACGAGCAGTACTTC.

The rearrangement links TRBV30 to TRBJ2-1; 8 positions agree with TRBD2. The CDR3 has 15 amino acids. Trimming took 4 bases from V and 1 from J; bases not matched to a gene: 6. Germline V lookup: CDR1 GTSNPN, CDR2 SVGIG (reference sequence). This CDR3 is CAWNLGTSSYNEQFF. The CDR3 DNA sequence: TGTGCCTGGAACCTAGGGACTAGTTCCTACAATGAGCAGTTCTTC.

The rearrangement joins TRBV5-6 to TRBJ2-3, with D perhaps TRBD2 (6 bases). CDR3 size: 16 residues. V was clipped by 0 bases and J by 0 bases, with 11 bases between them. The germline gives CDR1 SGHDT, CDR2 YYEEEE. CDR3 sequence (DNA): TGTGCCAGCAGCTTGGTGGGAGGTCCTAGCACAGATACGCAGTATTTT. Protein sequence: CASSLVGGPSTDTQYF.

The rearrangement joins TRBV15 to TRBJ1-1; D not resolved. Trimming cost V 1 base and J 6 bases, with 9 bases left between them. CDR3 length: 13 residues. From germline, CDR1 is LNHNV and CDR2 YYDKDF (reference sequence). The CDR3 DNA is TGTGCCACCAGCAGAGGCGGGGTGGCTGAAGCTTTCTTT. Translation: CATSRGGVAEAFF. The whole variable domain, filled in from reference TRBV15 and TRBJ1-1, reads DAMVIQNPRYQVTQFGKPVTLSCSQTLNHNVMYWYQQKSSQAPKLLFHYYDKDFNNEADTPDNFQSRRPNTSFCFLDIRSPGLGDTAMYLCATSRGGVAEAFFGQGTRLTVV.

The genes are TRBV6-5 and TRBJ1-4; D might be TRBD1 (6 bases). The CDR3 spans 14 residues. V lost 11 bases, J lost 6 bases, and 19 bases lay in between. Germline loops: CDR1 MNHEY, CDR2 SVGAGI. CDR3 sequence reads: CAERTDLFDEKLFF. The CDR3 DNA reads as TGTGCCGAGAGGACAGATTTATTTGATGAAAAACTGTTTTTT.

The chain recombines TRBV28 with TRBJ1-1; TRBD1 agrees at 8 bases. Germline CDR1 MDHEN, CDR2 SYDVKM. This CDR3 has 15 amino acids. V lost 3 bases to trimming and J lost 4 bases; unmatched junction nucleotides: 7. Here the CDR3 DNA reads TGTGCCAGCAGTTTCCCCCCAGGGGGCATCACTGAAGCTTTCTTT. Residues: CASSFPPGGITEAFF.

This clonotype was counted a single time. J is TRBJ2-7 and V is TRBV7-2, with 8 bases matching TRBD2. CDR1 is SGHTA and CDR2 is FQGNSA in the germline V gene. The CDR3 has 16 residues. The ends lost 7 bases at V and 7 bases at J; junction bases unmatched: 18. DNA for the CDR3: TGTGCCAGCACCCCAGTAACTAGCGGAGCCGGCGGGGAGCAGTACTTC. Protein product: CASTPVTSGAGGEQYF.

The V gene is TRBV5-1, the J gene TRBJ1-1; 8 bases align to TRBD1. Trimming removed 4 bases from V and 5 bases from J; junction bases left unmatched: 7. The germline V gene encodes CDR1 SGHRS and CDR2 YFSETQ. The CDR3 loop spans 14 amino acids. The CDR3 region has the DNA TGCGCCAGCAGCCTCGACAGGGGACGAACTGAAGCTTTCTTT. Its protein product is CASSLDRGRTEAFF.

V gene TRBV4-1 combines with J gene TRBJ2-7, with 7 nucleotides matching TRBD1. The CDR3 extends over 15 amino acids. The germline CDR1 and CDR2 sequences are MGHRA and YSYEKL. After removal of 1 base from V and 3 bases from J, the junction contained 6 bases not matched to a gene. The CDR3 loop reads CASSQGSGQSYEQYF. DNA for the CDR3: TGCGCCAGCAGCCAAGGGTCGGGACAGAGCTACGAGCAGTACTTC.

This chain uses TRBV5-4 with TRBJ2-1; D might be TRBD1 (5 bases). Trimming left V 0 bases short and J 6 bases short, with 13 bases between. Germline assignment: CDR1 SGHNT and CDR2 YYREEE (reference sequence). This CDR3 spans 15 amino acids. CDR3 coding DNA: TGTGCCAGCAGCTTGGAGGTTAGGGGAACCAATGAGCAGTTCTTC. Encoded protein: CASSLEVRGTNEQFF. Using reference TRBV5-4 and TRBJ2-1 for the parts outside the CDR3, the full variable domain is ETGVTQSPTHLIKTRGQQVTLRCSSQSGHNTVSWYQQALGQGPQFIFQYYREEENGRGNFPPRFSGLQFPNYSSELNVNALELDDSALYLCASSLEVRGTNEQFFGPGTRLTVL.

V usage is TRBV4-1 and J usage is TRBJ2-1; tentatively, D is TRBD1 (6 bases). V shed 4 bases and J shed 6 bases, with 16 bases lying between them. Germline V CDR1 and CDR2: MGHRA, YSYEKL. This CDR3 has 15 residues. The CDR3 loop is CASSPPGHKGNEQFF. In DNA form, the CDR3 reads TGCGCCAGCAGCCCTCCGGGACACAAGGGCAATGAGCAGTTCTTC.

The gene calls are TRBV7-9 and TRBJ2-1; D may be TRBD2 (6 bases). Germline-derived CDR1 and CDR2 are SEHNR and FQNEAQ (reference sequence). CDR3 length: 15 amino acids. V lost 6 bases and J lost 5, with 17 bases in between. CDR3 sequence (DNA): TGTGCCAGCAGTCGGACTACTCAGAGGAACAATGAGCAGTTCTTC. It is translated as CASSRTTQRNNEQFF.

V gene TRBV29-1 combines with J gene TRBJ2-1, with TRBD2 matching 12 bases. Germline V lookup: CDR1 SQVTM, CDR2 ANQGSEA. Trimming at V came to 3 bases and at J to 3 bases, leaving 0 bases not matched to a gene. The length of the CDR3 is 14 residues. The chain's CDR3 is CSVEGLAGYNEQFF. The CDR3 region has the DNA TGCAGCGTTGAGGGACTAGCGGGCTACAATGAGCAGTTCTTC.

This clonotype was recorded once. The rearrangement links TRBV19 to TRBJ2-7, with a possible D match to TRBD1 (5 bases). The germline V gene encodes CDR1 LNHDA and CDR2 SQIVND (reference sequence). CDR3 length: 14 residues. V was clipped by 5 bases and J by 3 bases, with 14 bases between them. CDR3 amino acids: CASSPDAGFYEQYF. The CDR3 region has the DNA TGTGCCAGTAGTCCCGACGCAGGGTTCTACGAGCAGTACTTC.

This chain joins TRBV6-5 and TRBJ1-1; D is undetermined. The CDR3 totals 13 residues. Germline loops: CDR1 MNHEY, CDR2 SVGAGI. The V end was cut by 2 bases, the J end by 1 base, with 5 bases between. Here the CDR3 DNA reads TGTGCCAGCAGTTACCCAGGGAACACTGAAGCTTTCTTT. The encoded protein is CASSYPGNTEAFF.